This T cell receptor (beta chain) was sequenced in a study of cytomegalovirus exposure and HLA in healthy donors. Whole-study results and caveats: Reported findings show TCR beta sequences accurately forecast HLA-A and HLA-B alleles in most subjects. When analyzed later, a missense DCLRE1C variant was found to be linked to TCR beta V- and J-gene trimming.

Details on this clone: Its antigen is undetermined.

The CDR3 is made up of 12 amino acids. Germline CDR1 SEHNR, CDR2 FQNEAQ (reference sequence). The V end lost 5 bases, the J end lost 1 base, and 5 bases lay between the germline ends. Primers for the PCR totalled 60 Vbeta and 13 Jbeta. The protocol was immunoSEQ multiplex PCR, while the TCRdb copy is restricted to in-frame clones and leaves out a portion. Recorded for this sample: fewer than 70,000 clones. Sequences were obtained from PBMCs. The receptor comes from a young man in good health and CMV-seropositive. This sequence joins TRBV7-9 and TRBJ1-1; the D is unclear. The CDR3 DNA is TGTGCCAGCAGCGAGTCGAACACTGAAGCTTTCTTT. This codes for CASSESNTEAFF.